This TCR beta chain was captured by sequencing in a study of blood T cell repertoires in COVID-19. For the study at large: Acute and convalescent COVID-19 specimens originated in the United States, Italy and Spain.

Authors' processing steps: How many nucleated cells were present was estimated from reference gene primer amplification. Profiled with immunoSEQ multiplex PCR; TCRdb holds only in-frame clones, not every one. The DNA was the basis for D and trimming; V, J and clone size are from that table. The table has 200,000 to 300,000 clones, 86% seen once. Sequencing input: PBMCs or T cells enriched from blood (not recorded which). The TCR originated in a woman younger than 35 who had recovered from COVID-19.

Here the CDR3 DNA reads TGTGCCAGCTCACGCGGGACAGATTCCTACGAGCAGTACTTC. Its translation: CASSRGTDSYEQYF. The V call is TRBV18, the J call TRBJ2-7, with D perhaps matching TRBD1 (7 bases). The V and J ends lost 4 bases and 1 base respectively, with 11 bases between them. Per germline, CDR1 KGHSH and CDR2 LQKENI. The CDR3 covers 14 residues.